This T cell receptor beta chain is from a study of shared clonotypes between healthy human individuals. The CDR3 totals 15 residues. V trimming: 7 bases; J trimming: 6 bases; junction bases outside the gene matches: 10. Per the germline V gene, CDR1 is LNHDA and CDR2 is SQIVND (reference sequence). Terminally differentiated effector memory CD45RA+ cells were excluded from the naive CD8 cells, which were CD45RO-negative and positively selected for CCR7. Donors were Caucasian adults residing in Nashville, Tennessee, USA. TCRdb keeps only in-frame clones here, not all; method: immunoSEQ multiplex PCR. The repertoire holds a few million clones, with about 93% as singletons.

This chain links TRBV19 with TRBJ2-7; 12 nucleotides align to TRBD2. The sample comprised naive CD8+ T cells from PBMCs. This receptor was taken from a man aged 18 to 29 in good health. Some clones in this sample may be carry-over from other donors' samples. CDR3 amino acids: CASTLTRTSGTEQYF. The CDR3 DNA follows: TGTGCCAGTACCCTCACTAGGACTAGCGGGACCGAGCAGTACTTC.